A single sample gave rise to the 3 T cell receptor beta chains below, sequenced in a study of cytomegalovirus exposure and HLA in healthy donors (dated by TCRdb to the late 2010s). Library method: the immunoSEQ multiplex PCR assay. For the multiplex PCR, a mixture combining 60 forward primers for TCR Vbeta segments and 13 reverse primers for TCR Jbeta segments was used. TCRdb mirrors the immuneACCESS table, restricted to in-frame sequences. Some clones are absent from its copies; in checked studies, under half trace to an unresolved V gene, and the reason for the others is unknown. The sample table lists over 150,000 clones, 65% to 85% of them with a count of one. 2% to 3% of the sample is in the top ten clones. The source material was PBMCs. Receptor source: a woman between 35 and 50 years old in good health and CMV-seropositive.

This clone has just a few counts. The J gene is TRBJ2-3, the V gene TRBV7-9; 9 nucleotides match TRBD2. The CDR3 contains 14 residues. Trimming at V came to 8 bases and at J to 5 bases, leaving 8 bases not matched to a gene. CDR1 and CDR2 from the germline V gene are SEHNR and FQNEAQ (reference sequence). The CDR3 DNA reads TGTGCCAGCCTGGCGGGGGGGCAAGGAGATACGCAGTATTTT. It translates to CASLAGGQGDTQYF.

This chain uses TRBV6-7 with TRBJ2-7; 7 nucleotides match TRBD1. TRBV6-7 is noted as an ORF with a role that remains uncertain. This CDR3 spans 17 amino acids. J gave up 3 bases and V 0 bases, and 11 bases lay outside the gene matches. The CDR3 sequence: CASSYSNSGTADYEQYF. CDR3 coding DNA: TGTGCCAGCAGTTACTCGAATTCTGGGACAGCGGACTACGAGCAGTACTTC.

The V gene is TRBV5-1, the J gene TRBJ1-2, with 9 bases identical to TRBD1. CDR1 and CDR2 from the germline V gene are SGHRS and YFSETQ. Trimming took 0 bases from V and 2 from J; bases not matched to a gene: 5. The CDR3 runs to 16 residues. The CDR3 here is CASSLARQGENYGYTF. CDR3 nucleotide sequence: TGCGCCAGCAGCTTGGCCCGACAGGGGGAGAACTATGGCTACACCTTC.